Following are 7 T cell receptor beta chains from one sample sequenced in a study of T cell repertoires in ileal Crohn's disease. The table came from immunoSEQ multiplex PCR; TCRdb's copy has only in-frame clones and leaves some out. In the table there are about 8,400 clones, 65% to 85% of which are singletons. Material: ileal tissue. The source is an adult with Crohn's disease.

By share, this clone ranks as medium-sized (0.01 to 0.1%). The V gene is TRBV7-9, the J gene TRBJ2-7, with unresolved D. V was trimmed by 2 bases and J by 6 bases, leaving 11 bases between them. The germline gives CDR1 SEHNR, CDR2 FQNEAQ (reference sequence). The CDR3 contains 13 residues. This CDR3 is CASSLTPLSEQYF. The CDR3 DNA reads TGTGCCAGCAGCTTAACCCCCTTAAGCGAGCAGTACTTC.

This sequence joins TRBV30 and TRBJ2-2; perhaps D is TRBD1 or TRBD2 (6 bases each). The ends were cut back, 8 bases at V and 1 base at J, with 23 bases in the middle. The V gene's germline CDR1 is GTSNPN and CDR2 SVGIG (reference sequence). The CDR3 is 17 residues long. For the CDR3, the DNA is TGTGCCGGGGGGTTTTGGGGGCAGGTCAAGAACACCGGGGAGCTGTTTTTT. Translated, it gives CAGGFWGQVKNTGELFF.

This clone has only a few counts. The chain is built from TRBV6-1 and TRBJ1-3; D remains unclear. CDR1 MNHNS and CDR2 SASEGT come from the germline V gene. CDR3 size: 16 residues. The V gene lost 4 bases and the J gene lost 0 bases, with 13 bases spanning the gap. For the CDR3, the DNA is TGTGCCAGCAGTGCACTAAGTGGATCCTCTGGAAACACCATATATTTT. Translated: CASSALSGSSGNTIYF.

The V and J genes are TRBV4-1 and TRBJ1-2; maybe TRBD1 (5 bases). The CDR3 loop spans 15 amino acids. Trimming pared 1 base from V and 7 bases from J, leaving 16 bases between. Per the germline V gene, CDR1 is MGHRA and CDR2 is YSYEKL. The CDR3 loop reads CASSQGTGNLGGYTF. Here the CDR3 DNA reads TGCGCCAGCAGCCAAGGTACAGGAAACTTGGGTGGCTACACCTTC.

CDR3 protein: CASSFKAEAFF. DNA for the CDR3: TGTGCCAGCAGCTTTAAGGCTGAAGCTTTCTTT. This chain joins TRBV7-9 and TRBJ1-1; D call uncertain. Germline V CDR1 and CDR2: SEHNR, FQNEAQ (reference sequence). V lost 3 bases, J lost 6 bases, and 5 bases lay in between. The CDR3 is 11 residues long.

Here the CDR3 reads CASRQGGGNTEAFF. CDR3 DNA sequence: TGTGCCAGCAGACAGGGAGGGGGGAACACTGAAGCTTTCTTT. The chain combines TRBV6-5 with TRBJ1-1; perhaps TRBD1 as D (6 bases). From germline, CDR1 is MNHEY and CDR2 SVGAGI. V lost 6 bases to trimming and J lost 1 base, with 12 bases between them. The length of the CDR3 is 14 residues.

The V gene is TRBV7-2, the J gene TRBJ2-7; TRBD1 is a possible D gene (6 bases). CDR3 length: 15 residues. CDR1 is SGHTA, CDR2 FQGNSA, per germline. The V gene lost 2 bases and the J gene lost 1 base, with 12 bases spanning the gap. The CDR3 DNA reads TGTGCCAGCAGCTTAATGGCAGGGGATTCCTACGAGCAGTACTTC. As protein: CASSLMAGDSYEQYF.